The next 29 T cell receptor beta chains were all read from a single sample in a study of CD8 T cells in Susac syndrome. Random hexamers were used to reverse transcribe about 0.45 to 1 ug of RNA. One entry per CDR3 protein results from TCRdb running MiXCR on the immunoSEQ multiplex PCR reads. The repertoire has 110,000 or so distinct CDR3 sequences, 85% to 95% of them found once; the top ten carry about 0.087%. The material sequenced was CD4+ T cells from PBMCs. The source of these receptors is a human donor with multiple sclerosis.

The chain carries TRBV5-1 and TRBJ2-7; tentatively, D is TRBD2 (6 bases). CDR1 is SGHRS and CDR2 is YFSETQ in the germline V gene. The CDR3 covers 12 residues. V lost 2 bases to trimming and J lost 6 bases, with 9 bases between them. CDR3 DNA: TGCGCCAGCAGCTTAATGGGACTCGAGCAGTACTTC. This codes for CASSLMGLEQYF.

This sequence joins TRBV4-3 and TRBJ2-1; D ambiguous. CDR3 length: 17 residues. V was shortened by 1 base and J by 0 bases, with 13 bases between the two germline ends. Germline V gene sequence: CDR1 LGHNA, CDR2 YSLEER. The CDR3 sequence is CASSQVFDTRSYNEQFF. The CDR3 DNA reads TGCGCCAGCAGCCAAGTTTTTGATACTCGCTCCTACAATGAGCAGTTCTTC.

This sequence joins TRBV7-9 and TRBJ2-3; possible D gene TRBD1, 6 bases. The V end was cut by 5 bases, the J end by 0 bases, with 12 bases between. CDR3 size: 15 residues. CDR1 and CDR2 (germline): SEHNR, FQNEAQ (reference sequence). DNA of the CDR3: TGTGCCAGCAGCCCTGGGACAACCAGCACAGATACGCAGTATTTT. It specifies CASSPGTTSTDTQYF.

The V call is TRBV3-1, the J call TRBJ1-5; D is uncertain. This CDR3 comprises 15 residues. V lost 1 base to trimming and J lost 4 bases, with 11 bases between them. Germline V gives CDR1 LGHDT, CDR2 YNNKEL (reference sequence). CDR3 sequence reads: CASSQGGLGNQPQHF. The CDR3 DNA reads TGTGCCAGCAGCCAAGGAGGGCTAGGGAATCAGCCCCAGCATTTT.

CDR3 bases: TGTGCCAGCACCCCGGGGGGTATGAGAGGCAATGAGCAGTTCTTC. Its translation is CASTPGGMRGNEQFF. This chain links TRBV27 with TRBJ2-1; 7 bases match TRBD2. The ends lost 7 bases at V and 6 bases at J; junction bases unmatched: 12. CDR1 is MNHEY and CDR2 is SMNVEV in the germline V gene (reference sequence). The CDR3 spans 15 residues.

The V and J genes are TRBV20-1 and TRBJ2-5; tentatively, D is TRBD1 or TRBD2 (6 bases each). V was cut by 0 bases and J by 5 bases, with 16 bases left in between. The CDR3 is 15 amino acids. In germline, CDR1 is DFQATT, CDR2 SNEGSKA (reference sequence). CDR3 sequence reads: CSARDPSEGGETQYF. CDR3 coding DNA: TGCAGTGCTAGAGATCCGTCGGAAGGGGGGGAGACCCAGTACTTC.

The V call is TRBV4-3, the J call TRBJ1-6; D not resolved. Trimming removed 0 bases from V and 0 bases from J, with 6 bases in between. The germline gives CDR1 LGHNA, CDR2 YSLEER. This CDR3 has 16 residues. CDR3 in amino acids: CASSQETISYNSPLHF. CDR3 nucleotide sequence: TGCGCCAGCAGCCAAGAAACGATCTCCTATAATTCACCCCTCCACTTT.

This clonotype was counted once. The CDR3 spells CASRRAGANTEAFF. The CDR3 nucleotides are TGTGCCAGCAGACGGGCAGGGGCTAACACTGAAGCTTTCTTT. The rearrangement links TRBV12-3 or TRBV12-4 to TRBJ1-1; perhaps TRBD1 as D (6 bases). The V gene lost 6 bases and the J gene lost 2 bases, with 13 bases spanning the gap. The CDR3 has 14 residues.

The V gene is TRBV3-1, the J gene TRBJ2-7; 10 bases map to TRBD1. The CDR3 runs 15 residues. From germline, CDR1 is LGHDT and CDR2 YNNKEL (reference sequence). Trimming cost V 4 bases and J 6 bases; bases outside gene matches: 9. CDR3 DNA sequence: TGTGCCAGCAGCCCCTCCGGGACAGGGGCTTCCGAGCAGTACTTC. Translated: CASSPSGTGASEQYF.

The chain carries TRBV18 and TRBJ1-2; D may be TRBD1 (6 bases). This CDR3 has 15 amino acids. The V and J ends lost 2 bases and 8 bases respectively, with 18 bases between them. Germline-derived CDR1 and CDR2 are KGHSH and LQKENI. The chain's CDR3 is CASSPSPGVGPGYTF. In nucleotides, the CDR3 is TGTGCCAGCTCACCATCTCCAGGGGTCGGTCCGGGCTACACCTTC.

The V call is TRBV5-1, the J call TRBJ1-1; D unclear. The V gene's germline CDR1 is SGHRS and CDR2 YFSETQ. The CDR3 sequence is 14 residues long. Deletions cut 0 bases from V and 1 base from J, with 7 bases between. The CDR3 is CASSLGPKNTEAFF. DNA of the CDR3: TGCGCCAGCAGCTTGGGACCGAAGAACACTGAAGCTTTCTTT.

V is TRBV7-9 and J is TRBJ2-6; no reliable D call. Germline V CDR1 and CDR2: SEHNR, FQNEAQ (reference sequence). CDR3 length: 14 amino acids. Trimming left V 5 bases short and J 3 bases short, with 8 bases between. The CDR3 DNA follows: TGTGCCAGCAGCCCAACCCTTGGGGCCAACGTCCTGACTTTC. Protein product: CASSPTLGANVLTF.

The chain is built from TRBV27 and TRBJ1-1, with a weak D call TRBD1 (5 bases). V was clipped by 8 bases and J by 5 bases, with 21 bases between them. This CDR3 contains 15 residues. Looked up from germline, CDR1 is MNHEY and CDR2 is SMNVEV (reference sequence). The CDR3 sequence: CASLLSLGVGTEAFF. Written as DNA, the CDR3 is TGTGCCAGCCTTCTATCGTTGGGGGTCGGAACTGAAGCTTTCTTT.

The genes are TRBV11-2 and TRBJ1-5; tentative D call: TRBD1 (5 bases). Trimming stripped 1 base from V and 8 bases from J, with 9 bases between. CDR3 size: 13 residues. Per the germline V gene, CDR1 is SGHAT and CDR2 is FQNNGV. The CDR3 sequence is CASSLAWDEPQHF. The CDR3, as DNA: TGTGCCAGCAGCTTAGCATGGGACGAGCCCCAGCATTTT.

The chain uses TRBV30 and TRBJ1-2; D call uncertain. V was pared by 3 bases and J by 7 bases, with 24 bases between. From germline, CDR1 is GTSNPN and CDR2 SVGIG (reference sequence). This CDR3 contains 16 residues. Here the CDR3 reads CAWSGPTGIPVGGYTF. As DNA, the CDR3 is TGTGCCTGGAGCGGACCGACGGGCATCCCGGTTGGTGGCTACACCTTC.

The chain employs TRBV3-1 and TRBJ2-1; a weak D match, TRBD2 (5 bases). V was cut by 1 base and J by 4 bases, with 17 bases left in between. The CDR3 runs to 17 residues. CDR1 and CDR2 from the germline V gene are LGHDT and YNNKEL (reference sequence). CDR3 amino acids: CASSQADRGWTYNEQFF. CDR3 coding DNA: TGTGCCAGCAGCCAAGCAGACCGAGGGTGGACTTACAATGAGCAGTTCTTC.

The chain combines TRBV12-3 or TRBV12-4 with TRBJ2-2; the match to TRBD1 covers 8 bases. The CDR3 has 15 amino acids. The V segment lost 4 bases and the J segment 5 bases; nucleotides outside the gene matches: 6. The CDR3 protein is CASSSDRARTGELFF. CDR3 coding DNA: TGTGCCAGCAGTTCGGACAGGGCGAGGACCGGGGAGCTGTTTTTT.

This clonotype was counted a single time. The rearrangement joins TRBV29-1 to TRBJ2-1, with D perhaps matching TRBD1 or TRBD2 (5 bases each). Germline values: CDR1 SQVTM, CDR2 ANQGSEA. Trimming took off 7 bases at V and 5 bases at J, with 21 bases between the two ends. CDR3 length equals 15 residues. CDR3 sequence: CSAYVFGGGDNEQFF. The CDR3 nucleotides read TGCAGCGCTTATGTTTTCGGTGGGGGTGACAATGAGCAGTTCTTC.

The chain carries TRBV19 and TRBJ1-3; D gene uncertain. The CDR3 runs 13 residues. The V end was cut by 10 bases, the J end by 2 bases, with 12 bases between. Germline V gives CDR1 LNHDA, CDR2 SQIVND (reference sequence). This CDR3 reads CATTRVTGNTIYF. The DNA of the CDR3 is TGTGCCACCACGAGGGTAACTGGAAACACCATATATTTT.

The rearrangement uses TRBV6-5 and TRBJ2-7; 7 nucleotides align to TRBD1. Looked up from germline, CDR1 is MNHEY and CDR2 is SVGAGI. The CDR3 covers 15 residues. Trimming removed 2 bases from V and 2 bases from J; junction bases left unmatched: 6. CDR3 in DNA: TGTGCCAGCAGTTACAAGGGGGCTTCGCCCTACGAGCAGTACTTC. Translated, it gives CASSYKGASPYEQYF.

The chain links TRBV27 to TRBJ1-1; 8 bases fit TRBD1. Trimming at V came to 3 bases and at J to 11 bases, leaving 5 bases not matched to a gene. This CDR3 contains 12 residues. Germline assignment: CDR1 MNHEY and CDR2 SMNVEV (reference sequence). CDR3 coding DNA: TGTGCCAGCAGTTTCCAGGGGGCGGAGGCTTTCTTT. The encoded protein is CASSFQGAEAFF.

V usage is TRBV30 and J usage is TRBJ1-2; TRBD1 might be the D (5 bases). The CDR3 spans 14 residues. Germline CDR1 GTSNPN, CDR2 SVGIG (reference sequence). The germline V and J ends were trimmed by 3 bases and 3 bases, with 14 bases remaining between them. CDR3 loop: CAWRYGGDYYGYTF. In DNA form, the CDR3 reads TGTGCCTGGAGATATGGAGGGGACTACTATGGCTACACCTTC.

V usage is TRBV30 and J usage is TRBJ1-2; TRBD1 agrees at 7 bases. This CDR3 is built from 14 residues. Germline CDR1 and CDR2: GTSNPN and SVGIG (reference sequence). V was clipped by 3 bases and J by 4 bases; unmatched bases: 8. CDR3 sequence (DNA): TGTGCCTGGAGCGCGACAGGGATCGGCTATGGCTACACCTTC. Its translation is CAWSATGIGYGYTF.

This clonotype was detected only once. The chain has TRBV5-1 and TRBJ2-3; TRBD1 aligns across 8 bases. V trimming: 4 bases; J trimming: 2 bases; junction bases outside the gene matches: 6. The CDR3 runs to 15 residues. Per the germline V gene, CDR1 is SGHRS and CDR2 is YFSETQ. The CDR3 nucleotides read TGCGCCAGCAGCAGAGGACAGGGCCTCACAGATACGCAGTATTTT. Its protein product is CASSRGQGLTDTQYF.

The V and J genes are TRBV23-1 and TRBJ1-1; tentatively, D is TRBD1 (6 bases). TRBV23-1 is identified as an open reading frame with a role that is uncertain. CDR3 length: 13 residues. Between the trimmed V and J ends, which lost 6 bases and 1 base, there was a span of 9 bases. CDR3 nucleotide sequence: TGCGCCAGCAGCCAGGGGCAGAACACTGAAGCTTTCTTT. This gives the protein CASSQGQNTEAFF.

The CDR3 is CASSQDGLAGIDTQYF. The CDR3 DNA follows: TGTGCCAGCAGCCAAGACGGACTAGCGGGGATAGATACGCAGTATTTT. This chain links TRBV4-2 with TRBJ2-3; 12 bases agree with TRBD2. The trim removed 0 bases at V and 5 bases at J, leaving 3 bases unmatched. This CDR3 region has 16 residues. Germline V gene data show CDR1 as LGHNA and CDR2 as YNFKEQ.

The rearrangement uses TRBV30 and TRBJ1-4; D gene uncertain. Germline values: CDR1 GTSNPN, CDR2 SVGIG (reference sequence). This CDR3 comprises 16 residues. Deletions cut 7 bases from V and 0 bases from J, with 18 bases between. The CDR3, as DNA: TGTGCCTACGAAAGAGGACTTAAGGCAACTAATGAAAAACTGTTTTTT. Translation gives CAYERGLKATNEKLFF.

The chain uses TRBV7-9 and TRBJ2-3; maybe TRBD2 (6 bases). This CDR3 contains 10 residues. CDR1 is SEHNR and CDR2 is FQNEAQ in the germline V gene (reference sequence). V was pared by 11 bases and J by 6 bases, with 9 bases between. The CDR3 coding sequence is TGTGCCGGAGGGAGGGATACGCAGTATTTT. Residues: CAGGRDTQYF.

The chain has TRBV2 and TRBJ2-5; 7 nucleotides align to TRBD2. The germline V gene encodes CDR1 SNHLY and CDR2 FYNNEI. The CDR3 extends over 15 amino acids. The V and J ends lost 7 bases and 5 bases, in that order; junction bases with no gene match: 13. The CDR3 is CASMGLLPGVETQYF. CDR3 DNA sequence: TGTGCCAGCATGGGACTACTCCCGGGCGTGGAGACCCAGTACTTC. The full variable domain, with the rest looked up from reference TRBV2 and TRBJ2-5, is EPEVTQTPSHQVTQMGQEVILRCVPISNHLYFYWYRQILGQKVEFLVSFYNNEISEKSEIFDDQFSVERPDGSNFTLKIRSTKLEDSAMYFCASMGLLPGVETQYFGPGTRLLVL.